A single sample gave rise to the 2 T cell receptor beta chains below, sequenced in a study of blood T cell repertoires in COVID-19. The assay was immunoSEQ multiplex PCR, and TCRdb's table has in-frame clones only and misses some. The sample gives 120,000 or so clones, around 81% of which show up once; 3.8% is in the top ten. Source material: peripheral blood. Receptors were obtained from a woman aged 45-59 years with acute or convalescent COVID-19.

In this sample, this clone turned up a few times. This sequence joins TRBV9 and TRBJ2-7; possibly TRBD2 for D (6 bases). The CDR3 is 15 residues long. V was shortened by 0 bases and J by 3 bases, with 13 bases between the two germline ends. In germline, CDR1 is SGDLS, CDR2 YYNGEE. The DNA of the CDR3 is TGTGCCAGCAGCGTAGATGGTAGCGGCTACTACGAGCAGTACTTC. Protein sequence: CASSVDGSGYYEQYF.

The rearrangement links TRBV6-2 or TRBV6-3 to TRBJ2-1, with TRBD2 matching over 10 bases. V dropped 4 bases and J dropped 8; count of bases not matched to a gene: 8. The CDR3 is 15 amino acids. The germline V gene has CDR1 MNHEY and CDR2 SVGEGT. The chain's CDR3 is CASSFSGRMVDEQFF. As DNA, the CDR3 is TGTGCCAGCAGTTTTAGCGGGAGGATGGTGGATGAGCAGTTCTTC.